This T cell receptor (beta chain) was recorded in a study of blood T cells in healthy people across ages. General study findings and limits: Expanded clonotype shifts may have been confounded, as the donors had an unknown CMV status.

CDR1 is LNHDA and CDR2 is SQIVND in the germline V gene (reference sequence). The CDR3 contains 13 residues. On this clonotype itself: Its antigen is not identified.

Primed by a sample-barcoded 5' primer and a J-beta primer mix, a second PCR proceeded for about 7 to 11 cycles. Each CDR3 protein gets one entry after TCRdb re-called the 5' RACE reads with MiXCR. The data contain 1,100,000 or so distinct CDR3 sequences, more than 40% of them singletons. The V call is TRBV19, the J call TRBJ2-5; possible D gene TRBD2, 6 bases. The sample comprised blood. The TCR was taken from a woman aged 60-75 years in good health. CDR3 bases: TGTGCTACGGGGCTGGGGGGATGGGAGACCCAGTACTTC. Residues: CATGLGGWETQYF.